One and the same sample provided the 15 T cell receptor beta chains below, sequenced in a study of blood T cell repertoires in COVID-19. Produced via immunoSEQ multiplex PCR; TCRdb's table is partial and in-frame only. Of about 400,000 clones in the sample, 89% were seen once. The sample comprised PBMCs or T cells enriched from blood (not recorded which). The receptors were gathered from a woman aged 30 to 39 who had recovered from COVID-19.

The chain has TRBV10-1 and TRBJ1-1; D gene uncertain. V dropped 1 base and J dropped 3 bases, with 6 bases sitting between them. The CDR3 spans 13 residues. From germline, CDR1 is WNHNN and CDR2 SYGVQD (reference sequence). CDR3 amino acids: CASSEFGDTEAFF. In nucleotides, the CDR3 is TGCGCCAGCAGTGAGTTCGGGGACACTGAAGCTTTCTTT.

This clone was seen just once. In DNA form, the CDR3 reads TGTGCCAGCAGTTACGGGCCAGAGAATGAAAAACTGTTTTTT. This gives the protein CASSYGPENEKLFF. The J gene is TRBJ1-4, the V gene TRBV6-5; no reliable D call. Trimming left V 2 bases short and J 5 bases short, with 9 bases between. This CDR3 region has 14 residues. Germline CDR1 and CDR2: MNHEY and SVGAGI.

The chain couples TRBV7-9 to TRBJ2-7, with D possibly matching TRBD1 (5 bases). There are 12 residues in the CDR3. Trimming cost V 2 bases and J 13 bases, with 15 bases left between them. CDR1 is SEHNR and CDR2 is FQNEAQ in the germline V gene (reference sequence). Here the CDR3 DNA reads TGTGCCAGCAGCTTACGGCAGGGTAGCCTTTACTTC. It encodes CASSLRQGSLYF.

The chain employs TRBV6-5 and TRBJ2-2, with D perhaps matching TRBD2 (5 bases). The V end was cut by 8 bases, the J end by 0 bases, with 7 bases between. The V gene's germline CDR1 is MNHEY and CDR2 SVGAGI. The CDR3 has 13 amino acids. The CDR3, as DNA: TGTGCCAGCGGACTTACGAACACCGGGGAGCTGTTTTTT. Protein sequence: CASGLTNTGELFF.

This clone showed up just once. This sequence joins TRBV9 and TRBJ2-3; D is possibly TRBD2 (6 bases). CDR3 length: 16 residues. Between the trimmed V and J ends, which lost 3 bases and 0 bases, there was a span of 14 bases. Germline V gene sequence: CDR1 SGDLS, CDR2 YYNGEE. CDR3 nucleotide sequence: TGTGCCAGCAGCGACCCGGGCGGACTAAGCACAGATACGCAGTATTTT. Translating gives CASSDPGGLSTDTQYF.

The rearrangement links TRBV2 to TRBJ1-4; 10 nucleotides match TRBD1. The V gene's germline CDR1 is SNHLY and CDR2 FYNNEI. The CDR3 totals 14 residues. J gave up 2 bases and V 10 bases, and 4 bases lay outside the gene matches. This chain's CDR3 is CATGTGVTNEKLFF. In nucleotides, the CDR3 is TGTGCCACCGGGACAGGGGTTACTAATGAAAAACTGTTTTTT.

V is TRBV15 and J is TRBJ2-1; the match to TRBD2 covers 12 bases. J was trimmed by 3 bases and V by 0 bases; bases with no gene match: 6. Germline V gives CDR1 LNHNV, CDR2 YYDKDF (reference sequence). The CDR3 has 18 amino acids. Here the CDR3 reads CATSRDPSGGGIYNEQFF. CDR3 coding DNA: TGTGCCACCAGCAGAGACCCTAGCGGGGGGGGAATCTACAATGAGCAGTTCTTC.

The gene calls are TRBV18 and TRBJ2-7; 9 nucleotides match TRBD2. V lost 2 bases to trimming and J lost 3 bases; unmatched junction nucleotides: 5. The CDR3 covers 15 residues. The germline V gene encodes CDR1 KGHSH and CDR2 LQKENI. CDR3 loop: CASSPATSGYYEQYF. The CDR3 region has the DNA TGTGCCAGCTCACCAGCGACTAGCGGATACTACGAGCAGTACTTC.

This clone appeared a single time. J is TRBJ2-1 and V is TRBV7-3; possibly TRBD2 for D (5 bases). Trimming stripped 5 bases from V and 0 bases from J, with 11 bases between. Germline CDR1 is SGHTA and CDR2 is FQGTGA. The CDR3 is 15 residues long. The CDR3 here is CASSGKRTSYNEQFF. The CDR3 DNA is TGTGCCAGCAGCGGGAAGCGGACCTCCTACAATGAGCAGTTCTTC.

The genes are TRBV28 and TRBJ2-7; weak D call: TRBD2 (5 bases). From germline, CDR1 is MDHEN and CDR2 SYDVKM. CDR3 length: 12 amino acids. Trimming cost V 5 bases and J 6 bases, with 11 bases left between them. The chain's CDR3 is CASSEEVSEQYF. DNA of the CDR3: TGTGCCAGCAGTGAGGAGGTGAGCGAGCAGTACTTC.

V usage is TRBV5-1 and J usage is TRBJ1-4; TRBD1 agrees at 7 bases. In germline, CDR1 is SGHRS, CDR2 YFSETQ. V lost 2 bases and J lost 7; bases outside the gene matches: 11. The CDR3 runs to 16 residues. The CDR3 sequence is CASSLSRQGSGEKLFF. Written as DNA, the CDR3 is TGCGCCAGCAGCTTATCCCGACAGGGCTCAGGTGAAAAACTGTTTTTT.

Notes on this clone: The sample holds other DNA sequences that translate to the same CDR3. This chain uses TRBV6-5 with TRBJ1-5; no definite D call. CDR1 MNHEY and CDR2 SVGAGI come from the germline V gene. The ends were cut back, 6 bases at V and 6 bases at J, with 9 bases in the middle. There are 12 residues in the CDR3. The CDR3 is CASSPPGQPQHF. The CDR3 DNA reads as TGTGCCAGCAGCCCACCCGGTCAGCCCCAGCATTTT.

The CDR3 sequence: CASKRDRAGRMFF. In DNA, the CDR3 is TGTGCCAGCAAGCGGGACAGGGCGGGAAGAATGTTTTTT. The chain is built from TRBV2 and TRBJ1-4; 9 bases line up with TRBD1. The germline CDR1 and CDR2 sequences are SNHLY and FYNNEI. J lost 15 bases, V lost 7 bases, and 12 bases had no gene match. The CDR3 consists of 13 residues.

The genes are TRBV28 and TRBJ2-5, with 9 positions matching TRBD1. The length of the CDR3 is 14 residues. After removal of 6 bases from V and 5 bases from J, the junction contained 7 bases not matched to a gene. CDR1 and CDR2 from the germline V gene are MDHEN and SYDVKM. CDR3 coding DNA: TGTGCCAGCAGACAAACAGGGGGCTTGGAGACCCAGTACTTC. Translated: CASRQTGGLETQYF.

The chain employs TRBV29-1 and TRBJ2-1; 8 bases match TRBD1. Germline CDR1 SQVTM, CDR2 ANQGSEA. The length of the CDR3 is 14 residues. V was clipped by 8 bases and J by 6 bases; unmatched bases: 12. CDR3 sequence (DNA): TGCAGCACTTCAGGGGGCAGGACCGGCAATGAGCAGTTCTTC. Translation: CSTSGGRTGNEQFF.